This entry features one T cell receptor (beta chain) sequence. No antigen is known for it. These data belong to a study of identical twins. The germline V gene has CDR1 LGHDT and CDR2 YNNKEL (reference sequence). The trim removed 4 bases at V and 0 bases at J, leaving 11 bases unmatched. The CDR3 consists of 20 residues. Study-level results: Twins' surplus sharing was weaker for beta out-of-frame sequences. Beta clonotypes that were abundant in cord blood contained fewer insertions, a pattern absent from memory repertoires.

TCRdb reanalysed the 5' RACE reads using MiXCR and keeps one entry per CDR3 protein. The repertoire includes about 920,000 distinct CDR3 sequences, 12% of them detected once, and under 2% sits in the top ten. The same data also contributed to another study, on yellow fever vaccine responses in identical twins.

Sequencing was performed on PBMCs. The receptor was derived from a woman in her late teens or twenties in good health. The V gene is TRBV3-1, the J gene TRBJ2-2; TRBD2 agrees at 13 bases. CDR3 residues: CASSRPGLAGHKTNTGELFF. The CDR3 region has the DNA TGTGCCAGCAGCCGCCCGGGACTAGCGGGACACAAAACGAACACCGGGGAGCTGTTTTTT.